This TCR beta chain appears in the sequencing data of a study of beta chain features in type 1 diabetes. Overall study findings and caveats: Researchers reported that naive, central memory and Treg TCRB repertoires appeared more similar in patients than in healthy donors. The question of HLA type influencing TCRB rearrangement was one that remained unresolved here. There was a moderate but significant shortening of TCRB CDR3s in all four CD4+ subsets of Type 1 diabetes patients.

One heparinised blood draw averaging roughly 100 mL was given by each donor. Expressed TCRB transcripts were sequenced because the entire RNA isolate underwent reverse transcription. Here immunoSEQ multiplex PCR was the method, and the copy in TCRdb shows in-frame clones only, minus some. The sample includes roughly 120,000 clones, 40% of them seen just once. Concerning this clone itself: Its antigen is not identified.

This CDR3 is built from 15 residues. V lost 4 bases and J 2 bases, leaving 9 bases between the germline ends. The germline CDR1 and CDR2 sequences are MNHNY and SVGAGI (reference sequence). The sample taken for sequencing was stem cell memory CD4+ T cells from blood. This clonotype was obtained from a woman aged 18-29 years in good health. The rearrangement uses TRBV6-6 and TRBJ2-6, with TRBD1 as a possible D gene (6 bases). The DNA of the CDR3 is TGTGCCAGCAGTTGGACAGTTCCTGGGGCCAACGTCCTGACTTTC. It yields the protein CASSWTVPGANVLTF.